Below, 23 T cell receptor beta chains from the same sample are listed, as sequenced in a study of memory CD4+ T cells and cytomegalovirus serostatus. Single viable CD3+CD4+CD8-CD45RO+ cells were sorted as the memory CD4+ T cells. Sequenced by immunoSEQ multiplex PCR; TCRdb stores in-frame clones only, minus some. The sample lists roughly 50,000 clones; roughly 78% were seen once. Sequencing used memory CD4+ T cells from blood. The receptors originated from an adult in good health and CMV-seronegative.

The chain joins TRBV7-2 to TRBJ2-3; D is ambiguous. This CDR3 is 15 amino acids long. The germline V gene has CDR1 SGHTA and CDR2 FQGNSA. V lost 2 bases, J lost 0 bases, and 9 bases lay in between. The CDR3 DNA follows: TGTGCCAGCAGCTTAACCAGCACCAGCACAGATACGCAGTATTTT. Encoded protein: CASSLTSTSTDTQYF. The full variable domain, rest sourced from reference TRBV7-2 and TRBJ2-3, is GAGVSQSPSNKVTEKGKDVELRCDPISGHTALYWYRQSLGQGLEFLIYFQGNSAPDKSGLPSDRFSAERTGGSVSTLTIQRTQQEDSAVYLCASSLTSTSTDTQYFGPGTRLTVL.

The chain combines TRBV5-1 with TRBJ2-5, with D maybe TRBD1 (6 bases). Germline V CDR1 and CDR2: SGHRS, YFSETQ. Between the trimmed V and J ends, which lost 0 bases and 5 bases, there was a span of 11 bases. The CDR3 loop spans 14 amino acids. In DNA form, the CDR3 reads TGCGCCAGCAGCTTGGTGCCAGGGGACGAGACCCAGTACTTC. It is translated as CASSLVPGDETQYF.

The chain recombines TRBV19 with TRBJ1-1, with D maybe TRBD1 (6 bases). Germline loops: CDR1 LNHDA, CDR2 SQIVND (reference sequence). The V gene lost 2 bases and the J gene lost 6 bases, with 16 bases spanning the gap. This CDR3 spans 15 amino acids. In DNA form, the CDR3 reads TGTGCCAGTAGTATATGGGGTCAGGGGTCTCCTGAAGCTTTCTTT. This encodes CASSIWGQGSPEAFF.

The V call is TRBV5-4, the J call TRBJ1-2, with 7 bases lining up with TRBD1. The CDR3 has 20 amino acids. The V segment lost 4 bases and the J segment 2 bases; nucleotides outside the gene matches: 23. Looked up from germline, CDR1 is SGHNT and CDR2 is YYREEE (reference sequence). The chain's CDR3 is CASSRGRGRGNTQQNYGYTF. CDR3 in DNA: TGTGCCAGCAGCAGGGGGAGGGGGCGCGGGAATACACAACAGAACTATGGCTACACCTTC. Complete variable domain (other parts from reference TRBV5-4 and TRBJ1-2): ETGVTQSPTHLIKTRGQQVTLRCSSQSGHNTVSWYQQALGQGPQFIFQYYREEENGRGNFPPRFSGLQFPNYSSELNVNALELDDSALYLCASSRGRGRGNTQQNYGYTFGSGTRLTVV.

This rearrangement joins TRBV7-9 to TRBJ1-5; D possibly corresponds to TRBD1 (5 bases). Germline V lookup: CDR1 SEHNR, CDR2 FQNEAQ (reference sequence). The CDR3 is 15 amino acids. The V and J ends lost 4 bases and 0 bases respectively, with 10 bases between them. CDR3: CASSYSGGSNQPQHF. Written as DNA, the CDR3 is TGTGCCAGCAGCTATTCGGGGGGTAGCAATCAGCCCCAGCATTTT.

The V call is TRBV25-1, the J call TRBJ2-5; the D gene is possibly TRBD1 (7 bases). CDR1 MGHDK and CDR2 SYGVNS come from the germline V gene. The CDR3 has 14 amino acids. V was clipped by 2 bases and J by 4 bases, with 11 bases between them. The CDR3 bases are TGTGCCAGCAGTGAACAGGGGGAGGTAGAGACCCAGTACTTC. This encodes CASSEQGEVETQYF.

The V and J genes are TRBV11-2 and TRBJ2-7; 13 nucleotides match TRBD2. V gave up 4 bases and J gave up 3 bases; unmatched junction bases: 3. The CDR3 length is 15 residues. Germline-derived CDR1 and CDR2 are SGHAT and FQNNGV. DNA for the CDR3: TGTGCCAGCAGCTCCCGGACTAGCGGGGGCTACGAGCAGTACTTC. It specifies CASSSRTSGGYEQYF.

The chain carries TRBV30 and TRBJ2-3, with a possible D match to TRBD1 (6 bases). The germline V and J ends were trimmed by 2 bases and 6 bases, with 15 bases remaining between them. The CDR3 covers 14 residues. Looked up from germline, CDR1 is GTSNPN and CDR2 is SVGIG (reference sequence). CDR3 region: CAWSPRQGLDTQYF. CDR3 sequence (DNA): TGTGCCTGGAGTCCGCGTCAGGGGCTGGATACGCAGTATTTT.

The count of this clone is one. This CDR3 reads CASSRRGAADLRNTIYF. CDR3 sequence (DNA): TGTGCCAGTAGTAGGCGGGGAGCAGCCGATCTGAGAAACACCATATATTTT. The V and J genes are TRBV19 and TRBJ1-3; D remains unclear. V was trimmed by 4 bases and J by 5 bases, leaving 21 bases between them. Germline V gives CDR1 LNHDA, CDR2 SQIVND (reference sequence). The CDR3 runs to 17 residues.

The chain recombines TRBV18 with TRBJ2-3, with D uncertain. CDR1 is KGHSH and CDR2 is LQKENI in the germline V gene. The CDR3 runs to 14 residues. Trimming removed 0 bases from V and 3 bases from J, with 7 bases in between. CDR3 protein: CASSPPATTDTQYF. The CDR3 DNA follows: TGTGCCAGCTCACCACCGGCCACAACAGATACGCAGTATTTT.

In this sample, this clone turned up a few times. V and J are TRBV29-1 and TRBJ1-4; 9 nucleotides match TRBD1. There are 12 residues in the CDR3. J gave up 7 bases and V 5 bases, and 2 bases lay outside the gene matches. CDR1 is SQVTM and CDR2 is ANQGSEA in the germline V gene. CDR3 in DNA: TGCAGCGTTTTGGACAGGGGTGAAAAACTGTTTTTT. Its translation: CSVLDRGEKLFF.

The rearrangement uses TRBV12-5 and TRBJ1-5, with D unclear. Germline V gene lookup returns CDR1 LGHNT and CDR2 FRNRAP. This CDR3 contains 14 residues. V gave up 1 base and J gave up 4 bases, with 8 bases separating them. The CDR3 is CASGLGWGNQPQHF. Written as DNA, the CDR3 is TGTGCTAGTGGTTTGGGATGGGGTAATCAGCCCCAGCATTTT.

The chain couples TRBV14 to TRBJ1-2, with unresolved D. Deletions cut 1 base from V and 3 bases from J, with 6 bases between. Germline V CDR1 and CDR2: SGHDN, FVKESK. This CDR3 has 13 amino acids. The CDR3 protein is CASSQVIHYGYTF. In nucleotides, the CDR3 is TGTGCCAGCAGCCAAGTGATACACTATGGCTACACCTTC.

This clone was counted a single time. The J gene is TRBJ2-6, the V gene TRBV18; the D gene is possibly TRBD2 (7 bases). The CDR3 sequence is 17 residues long. Trimming took 6 bases from V and 2 from J, leaving 17 bases between them. From germline, CDR1 is KGHSH and CDR2 LQKENI. CDR3 DNA sequence: TGTGCCAGCTCCGAGGGGACGGGGGGCACTGGGGCCAACGTCCTGACTTTC. Residues: CASSEGTGGTGANVLTF.

V usage is TRBV6-5 and J usage is TRBJ1-2; D gene uncertain. The ends were cut back, 5 bases at V and 5 bases at J, with 6 bases in the middle. The germline gives CDR1 MNHEY, CDR2 SVGAGI. The CDR3 covers 11 residues. The CDR3 region is CASSEGYGYTF. The DNA of the CDR3 is TGTGCCAGCAGTGAGGGTTATGGCTACACCTTC.

The CDR3 region has the DNA TGTGCCTGGAGTGTACAGGGATTCGAGCAGTACTTC. It codes for CAWSVQGFEQYF. The J gene is TRBJ2-7, the V gene TRBV30; a weak D match, TRBD1 (6 bases). The CDR3 totals 12 residues. Germline CDR1 GTSNPN, CDR2 SVGIG (reference sequence). The V end was cut by 0 bases, the J end by 6 bases, with 9 bases between.

V gene TRBV28 combines with J gene TRBJ1-2, with a possible D match to TRBD1 (5 bases). This CDR3 is built from 10 residues. Germline V gene sequence: CDR1 MDHEN, CDR2 SYDVKM. V gave up 9 bases and J gave up 4 bases, with 6 bases separating them. In DNA, the CDR3 is TGTGCCAGTGGGGGCTATGGCTACACCTTC. Protein product: CASGGYGYTF.

As concerns this clone: The sample carries other DNA sequences with the same CDR3. This chain links TRBV28 with TRBJ1-1, with unresolved D. The CDR3 is made up of 13 amino acids. Germline CDR1 MDHEN, CDR2 SYDVKM. The ends were cut back, 2 bases at V and 2 bases at J, with 6 bases in the middle. This chain's CDR3 is CASSLELNTEAFF. For the CDR3, the DNA is TGTGCCAGCAGTTTAGAACTTAACACTGAAGCTTTCTTT. Variable domain in full (rest from reference TRBV28 and TRBJ1-1): DVKVTQSSRYLVKRTGEKVFLECVQDMDHENMFWYRQDPGLGLRLIYFSYDVKMKEKGDIPEGYSVSREKKERFSLILESASTNQTSMYLCASSLELNTEAFFGQGTRLTVV.

This clone was seen a single time. This chain uses TRBV4-1 with TRBJ1-2; the D gene is possibly TRBD1 (5 bases). CDR1 MGHRA and CDR2 YSYEKL come from the germline V gene. V shed 4 bases and J shed 7 bases, with 22 bases lying between them. This CDR3 comprises 16 residues. The DNA of the CDR3 is TGCGCCAGCAGCCTACTTAACCCTCGGGGGAGGGGTGGCTACACCTTC. Amino acid sequence: CASSLLNPRGRGGYTF.

The rearrangement links TRBV2 to TRBJ1-1, with no clear D. V lost 6 bases to trimming and J lost 2 bases, with 7 bases between them. The V gene's germline CDR1 is SNHLY and CDR2 FYNNEI. This CDR3 has 12 residues. The CDR3 loop is CASRSRNTEAFF. The CDR3 DNA reads as TGTGCCAGCAGGAGTCGTAACACTGAAGCTTTCTTT.

This chain links TRBV30 with TRBJ1-1, with D perhaps TRBD1 (5 bases). CDR1 GTSNPN and CDR2 SVGIG come from the germline V gene (reference sequence). This CDR3 has 15 residues. V dropped 1 base and J dropped 0 bases, with 12 bases sitting between them. CDR3 nucleotides: TGTGCCTGGAGTGCCCAGAAGGGGATGAACACTGAAGCTTTCTTT. Translation: CAWSAQKGMNTEAFF.

J is TRBJ2-2 and V is TRBV5-1; 7 positions match TRBD1. The CDR3 sequence is 16 residues long. Germline assignment: CDR1 SGHRS and CDR2 YFSETQ. Losses at the gene ends were 4 bases for V and 6 bases for J; bases not matched to a gene: 12. CDR3 nucleotide sequence: TGCGCCAGCAGCGATAGGGAGACAGGGTACGCCGGGGAGCTGTTTTTT. Its protein product is CASSDRETGYAGELFF.

V gene TRBV2 combines with J gene TRBJ1-5; no definite D call. Germline V CDR1 and CDR2: SNHLY, FYNNEI. The CDR3 is 13 amino acids. Between the trimmed V and J ends, which lost 3 bases and 6 bases, there was a span of 9 bases. DNA for the CDR3: TGTGCCAGCAGTGAGCTAATGGGTCAGCCCCAGCATTTT. This gives the protein CASSELMGQPQHF.